The next 13 T cell receptor beta chains were all read from a single sample in a study of Graves' ophthalmopathy and Graves' hyperthyroidism. Amplification of the TCR beta CDR3 regions used RNA transcripts (as template). Investigators did first-round RT-PCR with HTBI primers, then second-round multiplex PCR. TCRdb fed the multiplex PCR reads into MiXCR, producing one record per CDR3 protein. The sample contains roughly 600,000 distinct CDR3 sequences, 39% of which appear only once. Sequenced input: peripheral blood or thyroid tissue (not recorded which). Receptors originate from an adult man with Graves' hyperthyroidism.

This clonotype was detected only once. The chain joins TRBV20-1 to TRBJ2-5; 9 positions match TRBD1. Gene TRBJ2-1 matches the end of the DNA better, so the J call may be wrong. The germline CDR1 and CDR2 sequences are DFQATT and SNEGSKA (reference sequence). The CDR3 sequence is 14 residues long. CDR3 protein: CSAKDRGGQETQFF. The DNA of the CDR3 is TGCAGTGCCAAGGACAGGGGAGGTCAAGAGACCCAGTTCTTC.

V is TRBV13 and J is TRBJ1-3, with D unclear. Germline V gene sequence: CDR1 PRHDT, CDR2 FYEKMQ (reference sequence). Trimming took off 0 bases at V and 4 bases at J, with 13 bases between the two ends. This CDR3 has 16 residues. In DNA, the CDR3 is TGTGCCAGCAGCTTAGGCGGTGACAAGCGGGGAAACACCATATATTTT. Translated, it gives CASSLGGDKRGNTIYF. Full variable domain (outside the CDR3, taken from reference TRBV13 and TRBJ1-3): AAGVIQSPRHLIKEKRETATLKCYPIPRHDTVYWYQQGPGQDPQFLISFYEKMQSDKGSIPDRFSAQQFSDYHSELNMSSLELGDSALYFCASSLGGDKRGNTIYFGEGSWLTVV.

This clonotype occurred many times. The chain couples TRBV12-3 or TRBV12-4 to TRBJ1-5; 7 nucleotides agree with TRBD1. This CDR3 contains 14 residues. V trimming: 7 bases; J trimming: 4 bases; junction bases outside the gene matches: 7. DNA for the CDR3: TGTGCCAGCACCCCACAGGGGTGGAATCAGCCCCAGCATTTT. It is translated as CASTPQGWNQPQHF.

The chain carries TRBV10-3 and TRBJ1-1, with D hard to call. The CDR3 sequence is 14 residues long. Germline CDR1 is ENHRY and CDR2 is SYGVKD. Trimming shortened V by 7 bases and J by 1 base, and 13 bases separated the two germline ends. CDR3 sequence reads: CAITMGRANTEAFF. The CDR3 DNA reads TGTGCCATCACTATGGGCAGAGCGAACACTGAAGCTTTCTTT.

This clonotype was recorded only once. This may stem from a read error, because a much larger clone lies one nucleotide away. The chain employs TRBV7-2 and TRBJ2-5, with a possible D match to TRBD2 (6 bases). The ends were cut back, 2 bases at V and 2 bases at J, with 12 bases in the middle. This CDR3 region has 15 residues. Germline values: CDR1 SGHTA, CDR2 FQGNSA. The DNA for the CDR3 is TGTGCCAGCAGCTTACACGGGGGACCTCAAGAGACCCAGTACTTC. The encoded protein is CASSLHGGPQETQYF.

This clonotype was found once. The V gene is TRBV24-1, the J gene TRBJ1-5; TRBD1 aligns across 8 bases. Germline trimming cut 3 bases from V and 6 bases from J; bases unmatched to any gene: 12. The germline CDR1 and CDR2 sequences are KGHDR and SFDVKD. The CDR3 contains 17 residues. The CDR3 sequence: CATSDPTDRVSGQPQHF. For the CDR3, the DNA is TGTGCCACCAGTGATCCCACGGACAGGGTATCCGGTCAGCCCCAGCATTTT.

This clonotype occurred many times. The chain has TRBV20-1 and TRBJ1-2; 8 positions agree with TRBD1. The trim removed 3 bases at V and 4 bases at J, leaving 7 bases unmatched. This CDR3 spans 14 amino acids. CDR1 and CDR2 from the germline V gene are DFQATT and SNEGSKA (reference sequence). Written as DNA, the CDR3 is TGCAGTGCTAGCCGGGACAGGCGCACCTATGGCTACACCTTC. It encodes CSASRDRRTYGYTF.

Ten or more counts support this clonotype. This chain links TRBV6-1 with TRBJ1-2; D is possibly TRBD1 (6 bases). CDR1 and CDR2 from the germline V gene are MNHNS and SASEGT. This CDR3 region has 12 residues. V was shortened by 9 bases and J by 4 bases, with 12 bases between the two germline ends. The CDR3 coding sequence is TGTGCCAGGGGGGCGCCCGGCTATGGCTACACCTTC. Amino acid sequence: CARGAPGYGYTF.

The chain is built from TRBV28 and TRBJ2-7; D is unclear. This CDR3 spans 11 amino acids. Trimming removed 5 bases at V and 5 bases at J, with 7 bases between. Germline V gene data show CDR1 as MDHEN and CDR2 as SYDVKM. This CDR3 is CASSESDEQYF. The CDR3 DNA sequence: TGTGCCAGCAGTGAGAGCGACGAGCAGTACTTC.

The rearrangement links TRBV20-1 to TRBJ1-2; D is unresolved. Germline CDR1 and CDR2: DFQATT and SNEGSKA (reference sequence). There are 11 residues in the CDR3. Trimming stripped 5 bases from V and 8 bases from J, with 12 bases between. The CDR3 protein is CSAGPSYGYTF. Here the CDR3 DNA reads TGCAGTGCTGGACCTAGCTACGGCTACACCTTC.

This clonotype came up a few times. This sequence joins TRBV14 and TRBJ1-2; D is undetermined. V was cut by 3 bases and J by 5 bases, with 13 bases left in between. This CDR3 region has 14 residues. The germline CDR1 and CDR2 sequences are SGHDN and FVKESK. CDR3 sequence (DNA): TGTGCCAGCAGCCATCCCGGCGTGGGATATGGCTACACCTTC. Protein product: CASSHPGVGYGYTF.

The V and J genes are TRBV6-6 and TRBJ1-1; TRBD1 is a possible D gene (5 bases). The V end was cut by 7 bases, the J end by 1 base, with 16 bases between. This CDR3 has 15 residues. From germline, CDR1 is MNHNY and CDR2 SVGAGI (reference sequence). CDR3 coding DNA: TGTGCCAGCATTAACCGGGACTCAGGGAACACTGAAGCTTTCTTT. Translation gives CASINRDSGNTEAFF.

Ten or more counts support this clonotype. This chain links TRBV5-1 with TRBJ2-2; perhaps TRBD1 as D (5 bases). Per the germline V gene, CDR1 is SGHRS and CDR2 is YFSETQ. The CDR3 is made up of 15 amino acids. V was clipped by 3 bases and J by 0 bases, with 9 bases between them. The CDR3 sequence: CASSSGHTNTGELFF. CDR3 coding DNA: TGCGCCAGCAGCTCCGGACACACGAACACCGGGGAGCTGTTTTTT. Based on the CDR3 plus reference TRBV5-1 and TRBJ2-2, the full variable domain is KAGVTQTPRYLIKTRGQQVTLSCSPISGHRSVSWYQQTPGQGLQFLFEYFSETQRNKGNFPGRFSGRQFSNSRSEMNVSTLELGDSALYLCASSSGHTNTGELFFGEGSRLTVL.